Below, 11 T cell receptor beta chains from the same sample are listed, as sequenced in a study of blood T cell repertoires in COVID-19. Data came from immunoSEQ multiplex PCR; TCRdb stores just in-frame clones and leaves some out. The sample records some 80,000 clones, 84% being singletons. Material: peripheral blood. The receptors come from a man aged 50-60 years with acute or convalescent COVID-19.

This chain uses TRBV6-5 with TRBJ1-4; D unclear. The germline CDR1 and CDR2 sequences are MNHEY and SVGAGI. V lost 6 bases to trimming and J lost 2 bases, with 13 bases between them. This CDR3 contains 15 residues. The CDR3 loop is CASSKRVGTNEKLFF. In DNA, the CDR3 is TGTGCCAGCAGCAAACGCGTCGGGACTAATGAAAAACTGTTTTTT.

The chain carries TRBV13 and TRBJ1-6; 8 bases agree with TRBD1. CDR3 length: 14 amino acids. V shed 5 bases and J 9 bases; nucleotides not matched to a gene: 6. Germline V lookup: CDR1 PRHDT, CDR2 FYEKMQ (reference sequence). The CDR3 DNA follows: TGTGCCAGCAGCCATGGACAGGGCCGTTCACCCCTCCACTTT. It codes for CASSHGQGRSPLHF.

This clone was observed a few times. The chain couples TRBV7-2 to TRBJ2-3; tentative D call: TRBD2 (6 bases). V dropped 7 bases and J dropped 0 bases, with 14 bases sitting between them. This CDR3 spans 15 amino acids. The V gene's germline CDR1 is SGHTA and CDR2 FQGNSA. In nucleotides, the CDR3 is TGTGCCAGCAAGATACCGGGACTCAGCACAGATACGCAGTATTTT. This gives the protein CASKIPGLSTDTQYF.

The chain links TRBV28 to TRBJ2-5, with D possibly being TRBD2 (6 bases). V was pared by 9 bases and J by 7 bases, with 18 bases between. Germline-derived CDR1 and CDR2 are MDHEN and SYDVKM. The CDR3 loop spans 13 amino acids. The CDR3 loop is CASKITGVGTQYF. The CDR3 DNA follows: TGTGCCAGTAAGATTACGGGGGTCGGGACCCAGTACTTC. The full variable domain, its missing parts supplied by reference TRBV28 and TRBJ2-5, is DVKVTQSSRYLVKRTGEKVFLECVQDMDHENMFWYRQDPGLGLRLIYFSYDVKMKEKGDIPEGYSVSREKKERFSLILESASTNQTSMYLCASKITGVGTQYFGPGTRLLVL.

V usage is TRBV13 and J usage is TRBJ1-5; no firm D call. The V end was cut by 3 bases, the J end by 2 bases, with 11 bases between. Per the germline V gene, CDR1 is PRHDT and CDR2 is FYEKMQ (reference sequence). The CDR3 totals 15 residues. CDR3 sequence reads: CASSLRRKGNQPQHF. CDR3 DNA: TGTGCCAGCAGCTTGCGCCGAAAAGGCAATCAGCCCCAGCATTTT.

The chain combines TRBV24-1 with TRBJ1-6; D not certain. V was pared by 4 bases and J by 9 bases, with 6 bases between. The germline gives CDR1 KGHDR, CDR2 SFDVKD. The CDR3 is made up of 12 amino acids. In nucleotides, the CDR3 is TGTGCCACCAGTGAGGCAGGTTCACCCCTCCACTTT. Translating gives CATSEAGSPLHF.

The rearrangement joins TRBV5-1 to TRBJ2-7, with D possibly TRBD2 on 7 matching bases. Per the germline V gene, CDR1 is SGHRS and CDR2 is YFSETQ. The ends were cut back, 2 bases at V and 7 bases at J, with 28 bases in the middle. The CDR3 runs to 18 residues. The CDR3 DNA reads TGCGCCAGCAGCTTTGTAAATCGCGGGGGCGCCAGACCAACGGAGCAGTACTTC. It translates to CASSFVNRGGARPTEQYF.

The gene calls are TRBV19 and TRBJ2-7, with a possible D match to TRBD2 (6 bases). CDR1 is LNHDA, CDR2 SQIVND, per germline (reference sequence). There are 14 residues in the CDR3. The V end lost 3 bases, the J end lost 3 bases, and 12 bases lay between the germline ends. CDR3 in DNA: TGTGCCAGTAGTATGGAGGTAGCGGACTACGAGCAGTACTTC. Protein: CASSMEVADYEQYF.

The rearrangement uses TRBV13 and TRBJ1-1; perhaps TRBD1 as D (5 bases). From germline, CDR1 is PRHDT and CDR2 FYEKMQ (reference sequence). Trimming removed 2 bases at V and 1 base at J, with 5 bases between. This CDR3 comprises 13 residues. CDR3: CASSLTGNTEAFF. The DNA of the CDR3 is TGTGCCAGCAGCTTAACAGGGAACACTGAAGCTTTCTTT.

The J gene is TRBJ2-5, the V gene TRBV9, with a tentative D call TRBD2 (6 bases). Germline V gene data show CDR1 as SGDLS and CDR2 as YYNGEE. The CDR3 is 14 residues long. The V and J ends lost 3 bases and 5 bases respectively, with 14 bases between them. This CDR3 is CASSASGGDETQYF. The CDR3 nucleotides read TGTGCCAGCAGCGCCTCGGGCGGGGACGAGACCCAGTACTTC.

The chain couples TRBV28 to TRBJ1-2; 8 bases match TRBD1. With 3 bases clipped from V and 5 bases from J, the junction kept 5 bases outside the gene matches. In germline, CDR1 is MDHEN, CDR2 SYDVKM. The CDR3 runs 14 residues. The CDR3 DNA reads as TGTGCCAGCAGTTTTGGACAGGGCCGATATGGCTACACCTTC. It specifies CASSFGQGRYGYTF.